This T cell receptor beta chain was sequenced during a study of blood T cell repertoires in COVID-19. Overall study context: Acute and convalescent COVID-19 specimens originated in the United States, Italy and Spain.

TCRdb's copy holds only in-frame clones and misses some; the assay was immunoSEQ multiplex PCR. The sample shows 110,000 to 150,000 clones, about 89% of them seen only once. Sequenced sample: peripheral blood. This receptor was taken from a man between 60 and 70 years old with active or convalescent COVID-19.

CDR3: CASSFPRDRETGELFF. The CDR3 DNA reads as TGTGCCAGCAGTTTTCCCCGGGACAGGGAGACCGGGGAGCTGTTTTTT. V usage is TRBV6-2 or TRBV6-3 and J usage is TRBJ2-2; 9 positions agree with TRBD1. Trimming cost V 4 bases and J 5 bases; bases outside gene matches: 8. The CDR3 is made up of 16 amino acids. Germline values: CDR1 MNHEY, CDR2 SVGEGT.